This T cell receptor beta chain stems from a study of blood T cell repertoires in COVID-19. The V gene's germline CDR1 is MDHEN and CDR2 SYDVKM. The CDR3 spans 17 residues. Trimming left V 6 bases short and J 1 base short, with 21 bases between. Produced via immunoSEQ multiplex PCR; TCRdb's table is partial and in-frame only. This sample yields around 290,000 clones, of which approximately 86% are seen a single time; approximately 1% belongs to the top ten. The sample consisted of PBMCs or T cells enriched from blood (not recorded which). The rearrangement uses TRBV28 and TRBJ1-1, with D maybe TRBD1 (5 bases). The sequence came from a woman aged 25 to 39 who had recovered from COVID-19. The CDR3 loop is CASRSGGDPSGNTEAFF. CDR3 nucleotide sequence: TGTGCCAGCAGAAGTGGGGGGGATCCTTCAGGGAACACTGAAGCTTTCTTT.